This is a list of T cell receptor beta chains from one sample in a study of blood T cell repertoires in COVID-19. Here immunoSEQ multiplex PCR was the method, and the copy in TCRdb shows in-frame clones only, minus some. Of some 700,000 clones listed, around 90% are singletons. The sequencing input was peripheral blood. All receptors come from a woman under 30 with acute or convalescent COVID-19. The CDR3 runs from the conserved cysteine through the conserved F or W. D genes are given only for firm matches. A clone size is listed for some rows: how often the clone was seen (once, few, many), or a class if it is expanded.

-,TRBV7-2,11,TRBJ2-3,TRBD2,CASSLRGTQYF,TGTGCCAGCAGCCTGCGGGGGACGCAGTATTTT
-,TRBV9,16,TRBJ2-1,TRBD2,CASSVDPAGGLNEQFF,TGTGCCAGCAGCGTAGATCCCGCGGGGGGACTCAATGAGCAGTTCTTC
-,TRBV2,14,TRBJ1-2,TRBD1,CASSERRSGGGYTF,TGTGCCAGCAGTGAACGCCGGTCAGGGGGAGGCTACACCTTC
-,TRBV9,14,TRBJ2-1,-,CASSVQGLADEQFF,TGTGCCAGCAGCGTTCAGGGGCTTGCGGATGAGCAGTTCTTC
-,TRBV5-1,11,TRBJ2-7,TRBD1,CANSTGGEQYF,TGCGCCAACAGCACAGGGGGCGAGCAGTACTTC
once,TRBV3-1/TRBV3-2,15,TRBJ1-6,-,CASSQEQLYNSPLHF,TGTGCCAGCAGCCAAGAACAGCTCTATAATTCACCCCTCCACTTT
-,TRBV29-1,12,TRBJ2-5,-,CSVPGALETQYF,TGCAGCGTACCGGGTGCCTTAGAGACCCAGTACTTC
-,TRBV14,13,TRBJ2-7,-,CASSRQPTYEQYF,TGTGCCAGCAGCCGACAGCCCACCTACGAGCAGTACTTC
-,TRBV7-2,13,TRBJ1-1,-,CASSMTGKTEAFF,TGTGCCAGCAGCATGACAGGCAAGACTGAAGCTTTCTTT
-,TRBV6-5,15,TRBJ2-2,-,CASGPGWANTGELFF,TGTGCCAGCGGTCCCGGGTGGGCGAACACCGGGGAGCTGTTTTTT
once,TRBV6-5,14,TRBJ1-5,-,CASSRTNSNQPQHF,TGTGCCAGCAGTCGGACAAATAGCAATCAGCCCCAGCATTTT
-,TRBV19,12,TRBJ1-2,-,CASSKEERGYTF,TGTGCCAGTTCTAAGGAGGAAAGAGGCTACACCTTC
-,TRBV6-5,14,TRBJ1-2,-,CASSYRGGVGGYTF,TGTGCCAGCAGTTACAGGGGGGGAGTTGGTGGCTACACCTTC
-,TRBV7-2,13,TRBJ2-3,-,CASSLQQGDTQYF,TGTGCCAGCAGCTTGCAACAGGGAGACACGCAGTATTTT
-,TRBV7-2,16,TRBJ1-4,TRBD1,CASSRWDRVGNEKLFF,TGTGCCAGCAGCCGGTGGGACAGGGTAGGAAATGAAAAACTGTTTTTT